Presented here are 23 T cell receptor beta chains from one specimen sequenced in a study of human T cells and chemical hapten exposure. TCRdb passed the RACE reads through MiXCR, listing each CDR3 protein once. The sample gives 45,000 or so distinct CDR3 sequences, 4.4% of which show up once; 4.5% to 6% is in the top ten. Time point here: healthy volunteer bleed at 2 weeks. Researchers extracted total RNA from unfractionated whole blood. The material sequenced was whole blood. The source is a human donor in good health. Some clones in this sample may be carry-over from other donors' samples.

This clonotype was picked up a small number of times. The chain employs TRBV10-3 and TRBJ1-5; the match to TRBD1 covers 9 bases. The CDR3 contains 14 residues. The germline V gene has CDR1 ENHRY and CDR2 SYGVKD. J was trimmed by 11 bases and V by 5 bases; bases with no gene match: 10. The CDR3 loop reads CAISTRTGDQTQHF. In DNA form, the CDR3 reads TGTGCCATCAGTACTCGGACAGGGGACCAGACCCAGCATTTT.

This clonotype was recorded a few times. V gene TRBV4-1 combines with J gene TRBJ2-7, with D possibly matching TRBD1 (5 bases). CDR1 and CDR2 (germline): MGHRA, YSYEKL. V was shortened by 1 base and J by 4 bases, with 11 bases between the two germline ends. This CDR3 region has 14 residues. The chain's CDR3 is CASSQGRGRYEQYF. CDR3 sequence (DNA): TGCGCCAGCAGCCAAGGAAGGGGCCGATACGAGCAGTACTTC.

This chain links TRBV29-1 with TRBJ2-4, with D uncertain. This CDR3 contains 13 residues. Germline loops: CDR1 SQVTM, CDR2 ANQGSEA. V dropped 4 bases and J dropped 0 bases, with 7 bases sitting between them. CDR3 region: CSVAPLAKNIQYF. The CDR3 nucleotides read TGCAGCGTTGCCCCCCTAGCCAAAAACATTCAGTACTTC.

This clonotype was seen repeatedly, ten times or more. The rearrangement uses TRBV11-1 and TRBJ2-7; the D gene is possibly TRBD1 (5 bases). CDR1 and CDR2 (germline): SGHAT, FQDESV (reference sequence). The CDR3 sequence is 14 residues long. V lost 5 bases and J 4 bases, leaving 15 bases between the germline ends. The CDR3 bases are TGTGCCAGCAGCCCCCAAGATAGGGGTTACGAGCAGTACTTC. Its translation is CASSPQDRGYEQYF.

CDR3 sequence reads: CASSEEGGKLNRLAGHYEQYF. The DNA for the CDR3 is TGTGCCAGCAGTGAAGAAGGAGGGAAGCTCAATCGGCTAGCGGGACACTACGAGCAGTACTTC. This sequence joins TRBV6-1 and TRBJ2-7; the match to TRBD2 covers 9 bases. Unmatched junction bases numbered 22, after V lost 1 base and J lost 3 bases. The CDR3 contains 21 residues. The germline gives CDR1 MNHNS, CDR2 SASEGT.

This clonotype was seen many times. The gene calls are TRBV28 and TRBJ2-7, with TRBD2 as a possible D gene (7 bases). Trimming pared 6 bases from V and 0 bases from J, leaving 15 bases between. The CDR3 consists of 15 residues. Germline lookup yields CDR1 MDHEN and CDR2 SYDVKM. CDR3 in DNA: TGTGCCAGCAGCATTAGGGGGAGGGTCTCCTACGAGCAGTACTTC. Amino acids: CASSIRGRVSYEQYF.

This clonotype occurred many times. This rearrangement joins TRBV28 to TRBJ1-5; D gene unclear. The V and J ends lost 6 bases and 6 bases respectively, with 15 bases between them. The CDR3 sequence is 14 residues long. Germline V lookup: CDR1 MDHEN, CDR2 SYDVKM. This CDR3 reads CASSQTTIFQPQHF. DNA of the CDR3: TGTGCCAGCAGCCAAACGACCATTTTTCAGCCCCAGCATTTT.

The J gene is TRBJ2-3, the V gene TRBV29-1; D possibly matches TRBD1 or TRBD2 (7 bases each). V lost 7 bases, J lost 6 bases, and 14 bases lay in between. CDR3 length: 12 residues. Germline V gene data show CDR1 as SQVTM and CDR2 as ANQGSEA. The CDR3 is CSGGLQGDTQYF. The CDR3 bases are TGCAGCGGGGGACTACAGGGGGATACGCAGTATTTT.

This clonotype has ten or more counts. In DNA form, the CDR3 reads TGCGCCAGCAGCTTGGTAACAGGAGGGAGGGAGCAGTACTTC. Translation gives CASSLVTGGREQYF. V and J are TRBV5-1 and TRBJ2-7, with D maybe TRBD2 (6 bases). Trimming took off 0 bases at V and 7 bases at J, with 14 bases between the two ends. The CDR3 has 14 amino acids. Germline loops: CDR1 SGHRS, CDR2 YFSETQ.

This clonotype appeared many times. The rearrangement joins TRBV6-5 to TRBJ1-6; no reliable D call. This CDR3 has 15 residues. Germline lookup yields CDR1 MNHEY and CDR2 SVGAGI. The germline V and J ends were trimmed by 5 bases and 4 bases, with 12 bases remaining between them. The CDR3 coding sequence is TGTGCCAGCAGTACCTGGACGGAGTATAATTCACCCCTCCACTTT. This encodes CASSTWTEYNSPLHF.

In this sample, this clonotype turned up many times. This chain links TRBV11-2 with TRBJ1-2, with D unresolved. V was pared by 1 base and J by 8 bases, with 8 bases between. This CDR3 has 12 residues. Germline V lookup: CDR1 SGHAT, CDR2 FQNNGV. The CDR3 spells CASSLVKKGYTF. The DNA of the CDR3 is TGTGCCAGCAGCTTAGTCAAAAAGGGCTACACCTTC.

This clonotype was counted many times. The chain recombines TRBV7-2 with TRBJ2-1; 7 bases are shared with TRBD2. V trimming: 4 bases; J trimming: 6 bases; junction bases outside the gene matches: 9. The germline V gene has CDR1 SGHTA and CDR2 FQGNSA. There are 15 residues in the CDR3. The CDR3 nucleotides read TGTGCCAGCAGCTCAGGGACTACGGGCTCCAATGAGCAGTTCTTC. The encoded protein is CASSSGTTGSNEQFF.

This clonotype was found many times. This chain uses TRBV27 with TRBJ2-2, with 7 bases lining up with TRBD1. CDR3 length: 14 residues. The trim removed 5 bases at V and 6 bases at J, leaving 6 bases unmatched. Germline V gene lookup returns CDR1 MNHEY and CDR2 SMNVEV (reference sequence). The CDR3 DNA sequence: TGTGCCAGCAGTCCTACCCAGGGGGCCGGGGAGCTGTTTTTT. It codes for CASSPTQGAGELFF.

This clonotype has just a few counts. V is TRBV5-1 and J is TRBJ2-1; TRBD1 matches 7 bases. This CDR3 region has 17 residues. The V segment lost 2 bases and the J segment 2 bases; nucleotides outside the gene matches: 10. Germline V gives CDR1 SGHRS, CDR2 YFSETQ. The CDR3 sequence is CASSFLPDREPYNEQFF. The CDR3 DNA sequence: TGCGCCAGCAGCTTTCTCCCCGACAGGGAACCCTACAATGAGCAGTTCTTC.

This clonotype was counted many times. The chain joins TRBV20-1 to TRBJ2-3; possible D gene TRBD2, 5 bases. V was pared by 6 bases and J by 7 bases, with 11 bases between. CDR1 is DFQATT, CDR2 SNEGSKA, per germline (reference sequence). The CDR3 sequence is 11 residues long. The CDR3 here is CSAEDSYTQYF. The CDR3 DNA follows: TGCAGTGCGGAGGACTCCTATACGCAGTATTTT.

This clonotype showed up many times. The chain has TRBV7-2 and TRBJ2-5; 8 positions agree with TRBD2. The CDR3 contains 13 residues. In germline, CDR1 is SGHTA, CDR2 FQGNSA. V was pared by 8 bases and J by 3 bases, with 5 bases of the junction left unmatched. The CDR3 nucleotides read TGTGCCAGCCGAGCGGGAGTAAAAGAGACCCAGTACTTC. This codes for CASRAGVKETQYF.

In its sample, this clonotype was seen a few times. CDR3 residues: CAWISKRAYGYTF. The CDR3 DNA reads TGTGCCTGGATATCTAAAAGGGCCTATGGCTACACCTTC. The V call is TRBV30, the J call TRBJ1-2; unclear D gene. V lost 4 bases, J lost 4 bases, and 13 bases lay in between. The germline gives CDR1 GTSNPN, CDR2 SVGIG (reference sequence). The CDR3 covers 13 residues.

This clonotype was picked up many times. The chain combines TRBV15 with TRBJ1-1, with D uncertain. Per the germline V gene, CDR1 is LNHNV and CDR2 is YYDKDF (reference sequence). V lost 3 bases, J lost 2 bases, and 7 bases lay in between. The CDR3 runs to 13 residues. This CDR3 is CATSRTENTEAFF. Here the CDR3 DNA reads TGTGCCACCAGCAGGACCGAAAACACTGAAGCTTTCTTT.

This clonotype was counted ten times or more. The chain is built from TRBV5-1 and TRBJ2-1; 11 bases fit TRBD2. This CDR3 is 15 amino acids long. V was pared by 3 bases and J by 4 bases, with 3 bases of the junction left unmatched. Germline V lookup: CDR1 SGHRS, CDR2 YFSETQ. The CDR3 sequence: CASSSTSGAYNEQFF. DNA of the CDR3: TGCGCCAGCAGCTCGACTAGCGGGGCTTACAATGAGCAGTTCTTC.

Concerning this clonotype itself: This could be a read error, since a much larger clone is one nucleotide away. The chain joins TRBV28 to TRBJ2-1; D is possibly TRBD1 (6 bases). Germline assignment: CDR1 MDHEN and CDR2 SYDVKM. This CDR3 contains 12 residues. The CDR3 is CVSGTGTNAQFF. CDR3 sequence (DNA): TGTGTCAGCGGTACAGGGACAAATGCTCAGTTCTTC.

This clonotype was picked up many times. CDR3 region: CASSPDRGTLKAFF. CDR3 DNA sequence: TGTGCCAGCAGCCCAGACAGAGGTACACTGAAAGCTTTCTTT. The chain joins TRBV6-5 to TRBJ1-1; TRBD1 might be the D (5 bases). The germline V and J ends were trimmed by 6 bases and 9 bases, with 20 bases remaining between them. This CDR3 comprises 14 residues. Germline CDR1 and CDR2: MNHEY and SVGAGI.

This clonotype was seen many times. This sequence joins TRBV20-1 and TRBJ2-2; 9 bases map to TRBD1. In germline, CDR1 is DFQATT, CDR2 SNEGSKA (reference sequence). CDR3 length: 14 amino acids. Losses at the gene ends were 4 bases for V and 6 bases for J; bases not matched to a gene: 6. The chain's CDR3 is CSATRQGGAGELFF. DNA for the CDR3: TGCAGTGCTACGCGACAGGGGGGCGCCGGGGAGCTGTTTTTT.

This clonotype has only a few counts. V usage is TRBV5-1 and J usage is TRBJ1-2; 9 nucleotides align to TRBD1. The CDR3 loop spans 13 amino acids. V gave up 5 bases and J gave up 5 bases; unmatched junction bases: 4. Germline CDR1 and CDR2: SGHRS and YFSETQ. The CDR3 reads CASSRTGEYGYTF. The CDR3 nucleotides are TGCGCCAGCAGTCGGACAGGGGAATATGGCTACACCTTC.